The clone carrying this TCR beta chain was seen ten or more times. Researchers took RNA transcripts and amplified the TCR beta CDR3 regions from them. During a first-round RT-PCR of the TCR CDR3, the HTBI primer set was used. Each CDR3 protein gets one entry after TCRdb re-called the multiplex PCR reads with MiXCR. The sample consists of about 520,000 distinct CDR3 sequences, under 25% of them appearing once. Hyperthyroidism was newly diagnosed in patients aged 18 to 65 (duration under 2 months). This specimen comes from a study of T cells in Graves' hyperthyroidism and ophthalmopathy. The V gene lost 8 bases and the J gene lost 3 bases, with 13 bases spanning the gap. The CDR3 length is 13 residues.

The V gene is TRBV12-3 or TRBV12-4, the J gene TRBJ2-5; D gene uncertain. Material: blood. The receptor's source is a man in his late teens or twenties with Graves' hyperthyroidism. This CDR3 reads CASRPSLKETQYF. The CDR3 DNA reads TGTGCCAGCCGGCCGAGTCTTAAAGAGACCCAGTACTTC.